Listed below are T cell receptor beta chains from one sample, sequenced in a study of T cells after yellow fever vaccination. One entry per CDR3 protein, called by TCRdb with MiXCR from the 5' RACE reads. The profile covers about 74,000 distinct CDR3 sequences, with more than 5.5% appearing a single time and roughly a third taken by the ten largest. The sample was CD8+ T cells sorted from PBMCs, taken about 5 days after the first yellow fever vaccination. These receptors were obtained from a man between 18 and 35 years old who received the YFV17D yellow fever vaccine. Both conserved end residues are part of each CDR3. D genes are given only for firm matches. Clone size appears in some rows only: once, few, many, or a class for an expanded clone.

D | V | size | CDR3
. | TRBV11-2 | many | CASSSAAATQYF
TRBD2 | TRBV10-3 | many | CAIRTSVWTDTQYF
. | TRBV19 | few | CASSMPAASRIAEAFF
. | TRBV10-2 | many | CASSEAINEQYF
. | TRBV6-2/TRBV6-3 | few | CASSPGPYSNQPQHF
. | TRBV30 | many | CAWSVGSVSNQPQHF
. | TRBV19 | . | CASSREWGFSTDTQYF
. | TRBV12-3/TRBV12-4 | many | CASSLGVFYGYTF
. | TRBV4-3 | many | CASSPGTATYNEQFF
TRBD2 | TRBV5-6 | many | CASSLASGGFETQYF
TRBD2 | TRBV7-3 | . | CASQGLAGTNEQFF
. | TRBV29-1 | few | CSVEELWDEAFF
TRBD2 | TRBV5-1 | few | CASSRGGGSAYNEQFF
. | TRBV7-2 | many | CASSLEGGQPQHF
. | TRBV3-1 | many | CASSQGSLRTEAFF
. | TRBV5-1 | many | CASRPSSANSYNEQFF
TRBD2 | TRBV3-1 | many | CASSPPSGEETQYF
TRBD1 | TRBV18 | . | CASSRGQAFTYEQYF
. | TRBV29-1 | few | CSVEQGRETQYF
TRBD2 | TRBV7-7 | . | CASSAGLAGDYNEQFF
. | TRBV7-8 | many | CASSLRRGNTNYEQYF
TRBD1 | TRBV9 | few | CASSPRTGEVFDEKLFF
. | TRBV20-1 | many | CSATSVPTDTQYF
TRBD2 | TRBV11-2 | many | CASSLGASGGPPGSTQYF
TRBD2 | TRBV11-2 | many | CASRRTPGGGTSGRTDTQYF
. | TRBV4-1 | . | CASSQIQGLGNTEAFF
. | TRBV7-3 | many | CASSLGYRSEAFF
. | TRBV11-2 | . | CASSLGGDVQFF
. | TRBV3-1 | many | CASSQAEEYGYTF
. | TRBV6-5 | . | CASSYTSGANVLTF
. | TRBV12-3/TRBV12-4 | many | CASSLRDLFNSPLHF
. | TRBV3-1 | many | CASSQFNEQFF
. | TRBV6-5 | few | CASSYFGETGELFF
TRBD2 | TRBV11-2 | few | CASRSSGGARETQYF
TRBD1 | TRBV6-5 | few | CASSYGASSGGGGELFF
. | TRBV4-3 | . | CASSQDLPVSSNQPQHF
. | TRBV11-2 | many | CASSLVVGHTGELFF
TRBD2 | TRBV5-1 | many | CASSLLAGGLRYQETQYF
TRBD2 | TRBV5-4 | few | CASSITSGGSYEQYF
. | TRBV12-3/TRBV12-4 | many | CASSSIRHASTDTQYF
TRBD2 | TRBV6-1 | once | CASSEELANTVELFF
. | TRBV20-1 | few | CSAMEINQPQHF
. | TRBV10-2 | many | CASSDNRASTDTQYF
. | TRBV6-1 | many | CASSPRQDLNTEAFF
TRBD1 | TRBV5-1 | many | CASSSLPTGGKSDTQYF
TRBD2 | TRBV29-1 | many | CSVEALSAGVYNEQFF
TRBD1 | TRBV5-6 | few | CASSGTGRNGNQPQHF
. | TRBV12-3/TRBV12-4 | many | CASSFRMDHTF
. | TRBV6-5 | many | CASSYYAGKGQPQHF